This T cell receptor beta chain derives from a study of CD8 T cells in Susac syndrome (dated by TCRdb to between 2018 and 2021). Turning to the overall study: Repertoire sequencing was used to test whether CD8+ T cell activation and differentiation in Susac syndrome was antigen driven. CD8+ T cell repertoire clonality was compared between around eleven healthy donors, some 14 Susac syndrome patients and 15 or so multiple sclerosis patients. Summary of the overall study and its limitations: The TCR sequencing and HLA analysis was acknowledged to have included a relatively small number of individuals.

Comment on this clonotype: This receptor's antigen is unknown. Base qualities are missing; no much larger clone stands one base away.

RNA was extracted using the RNeasy kit, and roughly 0.45 to 1 microgram was reverse transcribed with random hexamers. The immunoSEQ multiplex PCR assay, which covers 54 Vbeta and 13 Jbeta segments, was used to amplify TCR beta CDR3 regions. To correct PCR amplification bias, a synthetic template baseline was used for both primer optimization and computational correction. Per the original workflow: Only productive sequences were kept, with reads annotated to V, D and J genes according to IMGT and analyzed in immunoSEQ Analyzer. To calculate clonality, Shannon entropy was normalized by log2 of the number of productive unique sequences and then subtracted from one. For each patient and control, public and private clones were evaluated among the 100 most prevalent clones. A clone was defined as Susac-specific if it was absent from the healthy and MS cohorts, from 1052 published viral clones and from other ImmuneACCESS disease sequences. The public reads were reprocessed in TCRdb via fastp at Q25 and MiXCR, keeping in-frame beta chains. When rows share a CDR3 protein, they turn into one entry using the most common DNA and genes. The V and J calls follow TCRdb's processing rather than the paper's. The sample profile shows about 440,000 distinct CDR3 sequences; approximately 89% of them were found once. The leading ten clones occupy about 0.12% of the sample.

Peripheral blood CD8+ and CD4+ T cells from healthy donors, Susac syndrome patients and multiple sclerosis patients were profiled by high-throughput TCR beta sequencing. Treatment-naive patients with stable or active relapsing-remitting disease fulfilling revised McDonald criteria were used as multiple sclerosis controls. Bulk CD8+ and CD4+ T cells were purified by magnetic negative isolation, whereas CD8+ TEMRA cells were enriched by FACS. Blood was collected in EDTA tubes and processed within 24 hours, with PBMCs isolated through density gradient centrifugation. PBMCs intended for TCR sequencing were frozen in liquid nitrogen and were later thawed in a 37 degrees C water bath. The sorted or isolated CD4+, CD8+ and CD8+ TEMRA cells had a purity of 90% or higher. The clonotype was recovered from a human donor with multiple sclerosis. Sequenced sample: CD8+ T cells from PBMCs.

For the CDR3, the sequence is CSVELVGLAGPTGELFF. At the DNA level, the sequence is TGCAGCGTTGAACTGGTTGGGCTAGCGGGTCCCACCGGGGAGCTGTTTTTT. Recombination joined TRBV29-1 with TRBJ2-2; 8 bases in the middle match TRBD2. CDR3 length: 17 amino acids, cysteine to phenylalanine. Only CDR3 DNA remains: 51 bases, in frame from the first base. Clipping removes 2 bases from V and 4 bases from J, with 12 as the unmatched junction base count. From the germline V gene, CDR1 is SQVTM and CDR2 is ANQGSEA.